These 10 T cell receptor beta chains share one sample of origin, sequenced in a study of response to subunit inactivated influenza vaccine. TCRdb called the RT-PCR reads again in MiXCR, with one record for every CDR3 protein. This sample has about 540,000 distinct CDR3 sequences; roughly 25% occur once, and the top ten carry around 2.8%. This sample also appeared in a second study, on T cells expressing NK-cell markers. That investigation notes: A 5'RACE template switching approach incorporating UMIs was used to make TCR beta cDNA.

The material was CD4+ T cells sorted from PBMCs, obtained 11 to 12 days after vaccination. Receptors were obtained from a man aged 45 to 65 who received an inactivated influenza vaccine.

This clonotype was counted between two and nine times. The CDR3 spells CASSVFGSGANVLTF. DNA for the CDR3: TGTGCCAGCAGCGTATTCGGATCTGGGGCCAACGTCCTGACTTTC. The chain combines TRBV9 with TRBJ2-6; D call uncertain. Trimming removed 1 base from V and 1 base from J, with 6 bases in between. This CDR3 is 15 amino acids long. CDR1 is SGDLS and CDR2 is YYNGEE in the germline V gene. Looking up the rest from reference TRBV9 and TRBJ2-6 gives the full variable domain: DSGVTQTPKHLITATGQRVTLRCSPRSGDLSVYWYQQSLDQGLQFLIQYYNGEERAKGNILERFSAQQFPDLHSELNLSSLELGDSALYFCASSVFGSGANVLTFGAGSRLTVL.

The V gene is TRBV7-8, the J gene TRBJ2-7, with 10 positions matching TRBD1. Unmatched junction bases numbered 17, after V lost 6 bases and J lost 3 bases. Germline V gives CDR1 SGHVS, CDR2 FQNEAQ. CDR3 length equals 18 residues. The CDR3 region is CASRPRDRGVSRFYEQYF. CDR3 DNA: TGTGCCAGCAGACCACGGGACAGGGGAGTAAGTCGCTTCTACGAGCAGTACTTC.

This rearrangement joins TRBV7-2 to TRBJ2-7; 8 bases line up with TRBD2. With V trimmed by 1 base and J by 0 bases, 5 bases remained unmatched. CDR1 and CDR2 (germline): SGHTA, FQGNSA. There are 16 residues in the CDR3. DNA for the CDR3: TGTGCCAGCAGCTTAGTTGGCGGGGGGTTCTCCTACGAGCAGTACTTC. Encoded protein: CASSLVGGGFSYEQYF.

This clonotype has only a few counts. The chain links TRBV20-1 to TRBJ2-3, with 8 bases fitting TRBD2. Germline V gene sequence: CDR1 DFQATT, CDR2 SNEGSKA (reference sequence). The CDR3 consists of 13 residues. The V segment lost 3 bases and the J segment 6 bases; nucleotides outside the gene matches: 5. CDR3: CSASIAGKDTQYF. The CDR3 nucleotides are TGCAGTGCTAGCATAGCGGGAAAGGATACGCAGTATTTT.

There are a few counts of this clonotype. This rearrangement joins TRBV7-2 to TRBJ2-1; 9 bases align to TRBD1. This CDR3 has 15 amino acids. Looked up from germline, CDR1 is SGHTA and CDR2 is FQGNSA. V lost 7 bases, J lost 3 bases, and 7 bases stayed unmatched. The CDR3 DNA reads TGTGCCAGCACCCTGGACAGGGGATACTACAATGAGCAGTTCTTC. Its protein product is CASTLDRGYYNEQFF.

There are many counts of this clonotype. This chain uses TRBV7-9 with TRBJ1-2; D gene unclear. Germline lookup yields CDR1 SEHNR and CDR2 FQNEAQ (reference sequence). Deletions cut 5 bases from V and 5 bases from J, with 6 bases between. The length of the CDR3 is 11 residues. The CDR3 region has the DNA TGTGCCAGCAGCGCAGTTTATGGCTACACCTTC. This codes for CASSAVYGYTF.

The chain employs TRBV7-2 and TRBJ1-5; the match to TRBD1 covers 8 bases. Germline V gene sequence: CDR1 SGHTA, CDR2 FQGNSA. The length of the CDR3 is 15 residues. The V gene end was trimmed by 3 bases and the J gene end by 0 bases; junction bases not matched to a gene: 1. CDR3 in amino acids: CASSFTGGSNQPQHF. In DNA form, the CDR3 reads TGTGCCAGCAGCTTTACAGGGGGTAGCAATCAGCCCCAGCATTTT.

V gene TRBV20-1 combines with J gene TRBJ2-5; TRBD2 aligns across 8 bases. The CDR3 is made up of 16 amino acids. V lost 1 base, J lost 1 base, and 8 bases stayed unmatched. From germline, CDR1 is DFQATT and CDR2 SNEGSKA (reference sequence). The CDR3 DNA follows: TGCAGTGCTAGAGTCTCGGGGGGGAGAGGCCAAGAGACCCAGTACTTC. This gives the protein CSARVSGGRGQETQYF.

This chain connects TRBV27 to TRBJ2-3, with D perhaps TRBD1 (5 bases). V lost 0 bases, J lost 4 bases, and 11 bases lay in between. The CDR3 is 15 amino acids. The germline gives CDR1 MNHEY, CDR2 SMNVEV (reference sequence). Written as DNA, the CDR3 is TGTGCCAGCAGTTTATCGAACCTAGGGGCAGATACGCAGTATTTT. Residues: CASSLSNLGADTQYF.

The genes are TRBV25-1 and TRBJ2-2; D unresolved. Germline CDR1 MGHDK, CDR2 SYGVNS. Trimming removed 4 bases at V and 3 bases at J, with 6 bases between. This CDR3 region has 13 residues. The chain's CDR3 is CASSVSDTGELFF. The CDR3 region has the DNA TGTGCCAGCAGTGTTTCGGACACCGGGGAGCTGTTTTTT.